This TCR beta chain was sequenced for a study of blood T cell repertoires in COVID-19. In the study overall: Sources were T cells, B-cell-depleted T cells, or PBMCs; the material itself was cDNA or gDNA.

This clone was seen only once. Allocation to cohorts depended on clinical history reported by the participants. Only in-frame clones appear in the TCRdb table, and some are missing; sequencing was by immunoSEQ multiplex PCR. The sample includes about 260,000 clones, around four fifths seen only once; the top ten take 4.1%. This sequence was found in a man aged 25 to 40 with acute COVID-19. The sample comprised PBMCs or T cells enriched from blood (not recorded which).

The CDR3 reads CASSSIRRGKDTEAFF. CDR3 bases: TGTGCCAGCAGCTCGATAAGGCGGGGGAAGGACACTGAAGCTTTCTTT. The chain joins TRBV14 to TRBJ1-1; D may be TRBD1 (5 bases). Trimming pared 5 bases from V and 3 bases from J, leaving 19 bases between. CDR1 and CDR2 (germline): SGHDN, FVKESK. The CDR3 has 16 amino acids.